This TCR beta chain is from a study of human T cells and chemical hapten exposure. Separate cDNA molecules received unique molecular identifiers, which the library attached to them. Original methodology: Samples contained a median of 95,638 TCRs, with a range of roughly 23,224 to 700,000. TCRdb fed the 5' RACE reads into MiXCR, producing one record per CDR3 protein. TCRdb, not the original authors, processed these V and J calls. The profile shows 110,000 or so distinct CDR3 sequences, around a fifth of them singletons. Total RNA was isolated from whole blood that had not been fractionated. CDR1 and CDR2 from the germline V gene are LNHDA and SQIVND (reference sequence). The CDR3 has 14 residues. The J segment lost 6 bases and the V segment lost 7 bases, leaving 11 bases of the junction unmatched.

The source is a human donor in good health. The V and J genes are TRBV19 and TRBJ1-2; 7 nucleotides line up with TRBD1. The CDR3 region has the DNA TGTGCCAGTATTCGCCCGGGACAGAAAAATGGCTACACCTTC. It encodes CASIRPGQKNGYTF.